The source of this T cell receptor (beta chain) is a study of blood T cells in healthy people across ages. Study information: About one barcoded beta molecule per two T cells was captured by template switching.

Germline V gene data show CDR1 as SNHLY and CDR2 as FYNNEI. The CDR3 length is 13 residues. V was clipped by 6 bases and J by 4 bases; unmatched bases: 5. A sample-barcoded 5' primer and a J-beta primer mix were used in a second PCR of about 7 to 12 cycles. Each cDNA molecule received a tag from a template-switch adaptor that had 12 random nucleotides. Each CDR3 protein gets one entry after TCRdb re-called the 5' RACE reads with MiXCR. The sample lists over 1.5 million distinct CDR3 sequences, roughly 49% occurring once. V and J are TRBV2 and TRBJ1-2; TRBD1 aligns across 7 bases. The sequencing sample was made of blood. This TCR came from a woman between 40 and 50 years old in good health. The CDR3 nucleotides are TGTGCCAGCAGGGGGGACAGCACCTATGGCTACACCTTC. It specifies CASRGDSTYGYTF.